This T cell receptor (beta chain) was retrieved from a study of blood T cells in healthy people across ages. Healthy individuals of Caucasian origin from Russia, aged about 6 to 100, served as donors. It was with a sample-barcoded 5' primer and a J-beta primer mix that a second PCR of roughly 7 to 12 cycles was run. A template-switch adaptor with 12 random nucleotides tagged each cDNA molecule. TCRdb fed the 5' RACE reads into MiXCR, producing one record per CDR3 protein. Of fewer than 2,000,000 distinct CDR3 sequences listed, about 39% were seen once; the top ten hold around 23%. This clonotype was recorded a few times. Unmatched junction bases numbered 7, after V lost 4 bases and J lost 9 bases. Germline V gene data show CDR1 as KGHDR and CDR2 as SFDVKD. The CDR3 runs 15 residues.

This TCR derives from a human donor in good health. The chain carries TRBV24-1 and TRBJ2-1, with 11 bases identical to TRBD2. Specimen: blood. The CDR3 DNA follows: TGTGCCACCAGTGACGTGACTAGCGGGGTTGGTGAGCAGTTCTTC. It encodes CATSDVTSGVGEQFF.